This T cell receptor (beta chain) was profiled in a study of blood T cell repertoires in COVID-19. Study-level background: Researchers got acute and convalescent COVID-19 samples from the United States, Italy and Spain. T cells, B-cell-depleted T cells, or PBMCs provided the cDNA or gDNA that served as material.

Germline assignment: CDR1 SGHRS and CDR2 YFSETQ. V trimming: 4 bases; J trimming: 2 bases; junction bases outside the gene matches: 3. The length of the CDR3 is 15 residues. Per the authors' pipeline: Reference gene primer amplification in the assay estimated nucleated cell counts. Repertoires were generated with immunoSEQ multiplex PCR, while TCRdb's copy carries only in-frame clones and drops some. V and J calls and clone size come straight from that table; D and trimming were deduced from the DNA. The sample gives some 15,000 clones, about 90% of which show up once; less than 3.5% is in the top ten.

Material for sequencing was peripheral blood. This chain uses TRBV5-1 with TRBJ2-1, with 10 bases aligning to TRBD2. The sequence derives from a human donor in a cohort sampled during active COVID-19. DNA of the CDR3: TGCGCCAGCAGCGGAGGGACTAGCGCCTACAATGAGCAGTTCTTC. It is translated as CASSGGTSAYNEQFF. Full variable domain (rest looked up from reference TRBV5-1 and TRBJ2-1): KAGVTQTPRYLIKTRGQQVTLSCSPISGHRSVSWYQQTPGQGLQFLFEYFSETQRNKGNFPGRFSGRQFSNSRSEMNVSTLELGDSALYLCASSGGTSAYNEQFFGPGTRLTVL.